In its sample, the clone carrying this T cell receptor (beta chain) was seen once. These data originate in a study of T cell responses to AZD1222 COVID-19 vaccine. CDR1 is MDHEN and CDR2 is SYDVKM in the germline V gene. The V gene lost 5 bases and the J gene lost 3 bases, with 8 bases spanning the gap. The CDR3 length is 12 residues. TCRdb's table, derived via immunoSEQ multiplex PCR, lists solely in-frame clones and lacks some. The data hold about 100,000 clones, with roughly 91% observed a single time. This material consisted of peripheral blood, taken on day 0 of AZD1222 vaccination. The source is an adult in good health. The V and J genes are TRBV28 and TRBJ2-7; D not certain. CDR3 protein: CASSPVGYEQYF. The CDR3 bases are TGTGCCAGCAGTCCCGTGGGCTACGAGCAGTACTTC.